Each of the 3 T cell receptor beta chains below was sequenced from the same sample in a study of post-analysis software for immune sequencing data. Whole-study findings and limits: Compared with controls, patients had more of 4 or 5 TRBV segments, including TRBV5-6, TRBV5-1 and TRBV20-1.

Their recognized antigens are unknown. Researchers reported that TCR beta cDNA libraries carried unique molecular identifiers. TCRdb itself ran the PCR reads through MiXCR, one entry per CDR3 protein. This table has around 440,000 distinct CDR3 sequences, roughly 45% appearing once. The sample was blood. The receptors here all came from a girl under 18 with multiple sclerosis.

This rearrangement joins TRBV9 to TRBJ2-3, with D possibly matching TRBD1 (6 bases). The germline CDR1 and CDR2 sequences are SGDLS and YYNGEE. The CDR3 extends over 15 amino acids. Trimming pared 3 bases from V and 0 bases from J, leaving 11 bases between. The CDR3 DNA follows: TGTGCCAGCAGCGAAACAGGGAGTAGCACAGATACGCAGTATTTT. This translates into CASSETGSSTDTQYF. Full variable domain (remainder filled in from reference TRBV9 and TRBJ2-3): DSGVTQTPKHLITATGQRVTLRCSPRSGDLSVYWYQQSLDQGLQFLIQYYNGEERAKGNILERFSAQQFPDLHSELNLSSLELGDSALYFCASSETGSSTDTQYFGPGTRLTVL.

The chain recombines TRBV5-5 with TRBJ2-1, with 9 bases matching TRBD1. The CDR3 is 15 residues long. In germline, CDR1 is SGHKS, CDR2 YYEKEE (reference sequence). V lost 5 bases to trimming and J lost 3 bases; unmatched junction nucleotides: 6. The CDR3 reads CASSSQGAIYNEQFF. The CDR3 DNA follows: TGTGCCAGCAGTTCACAGGGGGCTATCTACAATGAGCAGTTCTTC.

This clonotype has a handful of counts. The chain carries TRBV3-1 and TRBJ2-7; D call uncertain. Germline loops: CDR1 LGHDT, CDR2 YNNKEL (reference sequence). This CDR3 contains 13 residues. V gave up 0 bases and J gave up 4 bases, with 7 bases separating them. The DNA of the CDR3 is TGTGCCAGCAGCCAAGATTCGTGGTACGAGCAGTACTTC. Its protein is CASSQDSWYEQYF.